This T cell receptor beta chain originates from a study of tumor-infiltrating lymphocytes in primary liver carcinoma. As for the study in general: Sample yields of productive TCRbeta reads, ranging from roughly 3.5 to 8 million, were similar across tissue types.

The study's findings and limits: Tumors had a significantly higher top-250-clone fraction than blood (p = 0.039).

Trimming removed 2 bases from V and 1 base from J; junction bases left unmatched: 10. Per germline, CDR1 SGHAT and CDR2 FQDESV (reference sequence). CDR3 length equals 19 residues. The researchers produced TCR beta cDNA from 500 to 550 ng total RNA with a constant-region primer. Slightly modified ARM-PCR with three nested multiplex PCR rounds yielded TCR beta libraries. A C-beta reverse primer and TRBV1-TRBV30 forward primers served in each of the first two PCR rounds, at approximately 10 cycles apiece. MiXCR was run by TCRdb on the multiplex PCR reads, yielding one entry per CDR3 protein. The sample records tens of thousands of distinct CDR3 sequences, over 70% being singletons. DNA and RNA were both co-extracted from 20-30 mg of bulk tissue that had not been sorted. For each tumor, five separate regions were sampled. By sample share, this clonotype is medium-sized. Its target is not known.

The J gene is TRBJ2-1, the V gene TRBV11-1; TRBD2 agrees at 11 bases. Sequencing was carried out using liver tumor tissue from sampling region 3. Regarding subset: tumor region T3, left-lateral pole. The TCR was taken from a man aged 35 to 55 with primary liver carcinoma and hepatitis B virus infection. The CDR3 region has the DNA TGTGCCAGCAGCTTACGCCCGGGACTAGCGGCTTATTCCTACAATGAGCAGTTCTTC. It codes for CASSLRPGLAAYSYNEQFF.